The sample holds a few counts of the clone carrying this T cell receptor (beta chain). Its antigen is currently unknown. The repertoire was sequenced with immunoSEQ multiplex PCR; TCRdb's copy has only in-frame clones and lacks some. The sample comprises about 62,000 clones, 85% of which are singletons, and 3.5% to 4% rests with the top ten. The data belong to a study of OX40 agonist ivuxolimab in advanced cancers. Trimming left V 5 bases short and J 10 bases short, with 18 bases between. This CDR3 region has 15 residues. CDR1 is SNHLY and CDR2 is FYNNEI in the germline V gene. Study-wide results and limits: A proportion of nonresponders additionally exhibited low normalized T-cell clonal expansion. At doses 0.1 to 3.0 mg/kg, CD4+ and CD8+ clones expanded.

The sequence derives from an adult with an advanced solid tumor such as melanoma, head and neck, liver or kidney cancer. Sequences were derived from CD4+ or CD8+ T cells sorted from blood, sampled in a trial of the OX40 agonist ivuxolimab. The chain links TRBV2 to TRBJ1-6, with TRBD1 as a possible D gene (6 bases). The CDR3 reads CASSPLGQGTSPLHF. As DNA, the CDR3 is TGTGCCAGCAGTCCTCTTGGGCAGGGGACGTCACCCCTCCACTTT.